These 21 T cell receptor beta chains originate from one sample sequenced in a study of blood T cell repertoires in COVID-19. Assay: immunoSEQ multiplex PCR; the TCRdb copy retains only in-frame clones and omits some. This sample has about 150,000 clones; about four fifths occur once, and the top ten carry approximately 13%. The specimen was peripheral blood. The origin of the receptors is a woman aged 80 or over with acute or convalescent COVID-19.

V gene TRBV18 combines with J gene TRBJ1-5, with unresolved D. The CDR3 spans 14 residues. Germline assignment: CDR1 KGHSH and CDR2 LQKENI. Deletions cut 2 bases from V and 6 bases from J, with 11 bases between. CDR3 residues: CASSPDVRGQPQHF. The CDR3 DNA reads TGTGCCAGCTCACCAGATGTGAGAGGTCAGCCCCAGCATTTT.

The chain employs TRBV12-3 or TRBV12-4 and TRBJ2-1; D is perhaps TRBD1 (5 bases). The length of the CDR3 is 13 residues. Trimming pared 3 bases from V and 10 bases from J, leaving 13 bases between. Here the CDR3 reads CASSFLGAGEQFF. Here the CDR3 DNA reads TGTGCCAGCAGTTTTCTTGGGGCTGGAGAGCAGTTCTTC.

The chain carries TRBV4-2 and TRBJ1-3; 8 positions match TRBD1. With 6 bases clipped from V and 4 bases from J, the junction kept 8 bases outside the gene matches. The CDR3 length is 15 residues. Germline V gives CDR1 LGHNA, CDR2 YNFKEQ. The CDR3 DNA reads TGTGCCAGCAGAACTGACAGGGGCTTCGGAAACACCATATATTTT. The encoded protein is CASRTDRGFGNTIYF.

V gene TRBV3-1 (or the pseudogene TRBV3-2) combines with J gene TRBJ1-2; 10 bases agree with TRBD1. Losses at the gene ends were 5 bases for V and 4 bases for J; bases not matched to a gene: 10. The CDR3 loop spans 16 amino acids. CDR1 is LGHDT and CDR2 is YNNKEL in the germline V gene (reference sequence). Written as DNA, the CDR3 is TGTGCCAGCAGCTCAATTTCCGGGACAGGGGCCTATGGCTACACCTTC. This encodes CASSSISGTGAYGYTF.

The chain employs TRBV6-5 and TRBJ2-7, with TRBD1 matching over 7 bases. Germline assignment: CDR1 MNHEY and CDR2 SVGAGI. The CDR3 length is 13 residues. V lost 7 bases and J lost 3; bases outside the gene matches: 6. The CDR3 protein is CASTPAGGYEQYF. The CDR3 nucleotides are TGTGCCAGCACCCCGGCAGGGGGCTACGAGCAGTACTTC.

The table lists this clone with a count of one. The chain recombines TRBV12-5 with TRBJ2-7; a weak D match, TRBD2 (5 bases). Trimming stripped 5 bases from V and 1 base from J, with 18 bases between. Looked up from germline, CDR1 is LGHNT and CDR2 is FRNRAP. The CDR3 runs to 16 residues. In DNA form, the CDR3 reads TGTGCTAGTGGTCCTTTCTCGAGGGAGCTTTCCTACGAGCAGTACTTC. It is translated as CASGPFSRELSYEQYF. The entire variable domain, with the rest obtained from reference TRBV12-5 and TRBJ2-7, is as follows: DARVTQTPRHKVTEMGQEVTMRCQPILGHNTVFWYRQTMMQGLELLAYFRNRAPLDDSGMPKDRFSAEMPDATLATLKIQPSEPRDSAVYFCASGPFSRELSYEQYFGPGTRLTVT.

The chain is built from TRBV9 and TRBJ2-2; 7 bases are a match to TRBD2. From germline, CDR1 is SGDLS and CDR2 YYNGEE. This CDR3 has 15 amino acids. The trim removed 0 bases at V and 2 bases at J, leaving 1 base unmatched. The CDR3: CASSVVGLNTGELFF. CDR3 coding DNA: TGTGCCAGCAGCGTAGTGGGACTAAACACCGGGGAGCTGTTTTTT.

This clone has just a few counts. V gene TRBV5-4 combines with J gene TRBJ1-2; 8 bases fit TRBD1. With V trimmed by 1 base and J by 4 bases, 3 bases remained unmatched. Germline assignment: CDR1 SGHNT and CDR2 YYREEE (reference sequence). The CDR3 length is 14 residues. CDR3 nucleotide sequence: TGTGCCAGCAGCTTGCGCGGGACAGGCTATGGCTACACCTTC. It codes for CASSLRGTGYGYTF.

This sequence joins TRBV30 and TRBJ1-6; tentative D call: TRBD1 (5 bases). V was cut by 3 bases and J by 7 bases, with 16 bases left in between. In germline, CDR1 is GTSNPN, CDR2 SVGIG (reference sequence). The CDR3 spans 15 residues. Here the CDR3 reads CAWSNPGTGNSPLHF. CDR3 DNA: TGTGCCTGGAGCAACCCCGGGACTGGGAATTCACCCCTCCACTTT.

In this sample, this clone turned up a few times. The same CDR3 also results from other DNA sequences found in this sample. CDR3 sequence (DNA): TGTGCCAGTAGTATTACGGGGGGGGGCAATCAGCCCCAGCATTTT. Its protein product is CASSITGGGNQPQHF. The chain carries TRBV19 and TRBJ1-5, with a possible D match to TRBD1 (5 bases). CDR3 length: 15 residues. CDR1 LNHDA and CDR2 SQIVND come from the germline V gene (reference sequence). Between the trimmed V and J ends, which lost 3 bases and 2 bases, there was a span of 11 bases.

This chain joins TRBV5-4 and TRBJ1-2, with TRBD1 matching over 10 bases. The CDR3 covers 15 residues. V dropped 0 bases and J dropped 3; count of bases not matched to a gene: 2. The germline gives CDR1 SGHNT, CDR2 YYREEE (reference sequence). The CDR3 is CASSLDGTGDYGYTF. The DNA of the CDR3 is TGTGCCAGCAGCTTGGATGGGACAGGGGACTATGGCTACACCTTC. Complete variable domain (other parts from reference TRBV5-4 and TRBJ1-2): ETGVTQSPTHLIKTRGQQVTLRCSSQSGHNTVSWYQQALGQGPQFIFQYYREEENGRGNFPPRFSGLQFPNYSSELNVNALELDDSALYLCASSLDGTGDYGYTFGSGTRLTVV.

V usage is TRBV29-1 and J usage is TRBJ2-1, with 7 bases fitting TRBD1. Trimming cost V 4 bases and J 3 bases; bases outside gene matches: 9. Per the germline V gene, CDR1 is SQVTM and CDR2 is ANQGSEA. The CDR3 totals 15 residues. The CDR3 loop reads CSVVPWSGGYNEQFF. The CDR3 nucleotides are TGCAGCGTTGTCCCCTGGTCAGGGGGCTACAATGAGCAGTTCTTC.

This chain links TRBV30 with TRBJ1-1; 9 nucleotides agree with TRBD1. The CDR3 is made up of 13 amino acids. J lost 5 bases, V lost 2 bases, and 3 bases had no gene match. The germline V gene has CDR1 GTSNPN and CDR2 SVGIG (reference sequence). The CDR3, as DNA: TGTGCCTGGAGTACCGGACAGGGGACTGAAGCTTTCTTT. Encoded protein: CAWSTGQGTEAFF.

V gene TRBV12-3 or TRBV12-4 combines with J gene TRBJ2-1; weak D call: TRBD1 (6 bases). Deletions cut 6 bases from V and 9 bases from J, with 15 bases between. This CDR3 comprises 13 residues. CDR3 sequence (DNA): TGTGCCAGCAGACTTATGGAACAGGGTGAGCAGTTCTTC. Its translation is CASRLMEQGEQFF.

This rearrangement joins TRBV6-5 to TRBJ2-1, with D possibly TRBD1 on 5 matching bases. V lost 2 bases and J lost 8, with 7 bases in between. This CDR3 contains 12 residues. The V gene's germline CDR1 is MNHEY and CDR2 SVGAGI. CDR3 DNA sequence: TGTGCCAGCAGTTACGAAGGGGATGAGCAGTTCTTC. Translated, it gives CASSYEGDEQFF.

V and J are TRBV12-3 or TRBV12-4 and TRBJ1-2, with 8 bases that match TRBD1. CDR3 size: 12 residues. J gave up 6 bases and V 6 bases, and 3 bases lay outside the gene matches. In DNA form, the CDR3 reads TGTGCCAGCAGGACAGGGGCTAATGGCTACACCTTC. Residues: CASRTGANGYTF.

This sequence joins TRBV6-6 and TRBJ1-4, with a possible D match to TRBD1 (5 bases). The CDR3 covers 15 residues. Germline values: CDR1 MNHNY, CDR2 SVGAGI (reference sequence). V lost 4 bases and J lost 5, with 14 bases in between. As DNA, the CDR3 is TGTGCCAGCAGTTTCTCGAGTGGGGCAAATGAAAAACTGTTTTTT. Translating gives CASSFSSGANEKLFF.

There are a few counts of this clone. V usage is TRBV28 and J usage is TRBJ1-2; D gene unclear. Germline V gives CDR1 MDHEN, CDR2 SYDVKM. Trimming shortened V by 6 bases and J by 2 bases, and 7 bases separated the two germline ends. The CDR3 loop spans 12 amino acids. CDR3 sequence (DNA): TGTGCCAGCAGGACAAACAACTATGGCTACACCTTC. Translation gives CASRTNNYGYTF.

This rearrangement joins TRBV14 to TRBJ2-3; TRBD2 matches at 11 bases. Germline V gene data show CDR1 as SGHDN and CDR2 as FVKESK. The CDR3 is 15 residues long. Losses at the gene ends were 6 bases for V and 2 bases for J; bases not matched to a gene: 4. CDR3 sequence: CASSRLAGLTDTQYF. CDR3 nucleotides: TGTGCCAGCAGTCGACTAGCGGGACTCACAGATACGCAGTATTTT.

The chain uses TRBV6-1 and TRBJ2-1; weak D call: TRBD1 (6 bases). CDR3 size: 18 residues. V lost 4 bases and J 0 bases, leaving 19 bases between the germline ends. The germline CDR1 and CDR2 sequences are MNHNS and SASEGT. The CDR3 DNA reads as TGTGCCAGCAGTGGACAGCCGGGACAACCTAGCTCCTACAATGAGCAGTTCTTC. This codes for CASSGQPGQPSSYNEQFF.

The V gene is TRBV27, the J gene TRBJ2-7; 7 bases line up with TRBD2. After removal of 6 bases from V and 9 bases from J, the junction contained 14 bases not matched to a gene. This CDR3 is built from 14 residues. Germline CDR1 and CDR2: MNHEY and SMNVEV (reference sequence). CDR3 coding DNA: TGTGCCAGCAGGTGGGGGGGGTCTGGAGGCGGGCAGTACTTC. Translated, it gives CASRWGGSGGGQYF.